This T cell receptor beta chain was identified during a study of T cell responses to AZD1222 COVID-19 vaccine. CDR1 is SGHRS, CDR2 YFSETQ, per germline. The CDR3 is 15 residues long. V lost 0 bases, J lost 8 bases, and 14 bases lay in between. Clones were read by immunoSEQ multiplex PCR, and TCRdb kept only the in-frame ones, dropping some. The sample contains about 100,000 clones, about 91% of which appear only once. The sequencing here drew on peripheral blood, taken on day 0 of AZD1222 vaccination. The clonotype comes from an adult in good health. V is TRBV5-1 and J is TRBJ1-4; possible D gene TRBD1, 5 bases. The CDR3 region is CASSLVFDKGEKLFF. Here the CDR3 DNA reads TGCGCCAGCAGCTTGGTTTTCGACAAGGGGGAAAAACTGTTTTTT.